Listed here are 27 T cell receptor beta chains from one sample, sequenced in a study of molecular identifiers for immune sequencing clone quantification. Using its own MiXCR run on the PCR reads, TCRdb lists one record per CDR3 protein. The sample yields more than 85,000 distinct CDR3 sequences, 36% seen once. The sequencing sample was made of naive CD8+ T cells from blood, with Jurkat cell RNA spiked in. The subset was: FACS-sorted CD8+CD4-CCR7+CD45RA+ naive T cells. All receptors derive from a human donor in good health. Some libraries in this study had Jurkat cell RNA spiked in.

Remarks on this clonotype: One base away lies a much larger clone, so this may be a sequencing read error. The genes are TRBV5-6 and TRBJ1-5; D is ambiguous. The germline V gene has CDR1 SGHDT and CDR2 YYEEEE. The CDR3 has 12 residues. Here the CDR3 DNA reads TGTGCCAGCAGCTTCCAGAGTCAGCCCCAGCAATTT. Translating gives CASSFQSQPQQF. Filled out from reference TRBV5-6 and TRBJ1-5, the complete variable domain reads DAGVTQSPTHLIKTRGQQVTLRCSPKSGHDTVSWYQQALGQGPQFIFQYYEEEERQRGNFPDRFSGHQFPNYSSELNVNALLLGDSALYLCASSFQSQPQQFGDGTRLSIL.

With regard to this clonotype: The junction differs from germline at one of its ends, possibly a read error. This chain links TRBV24-1 with TRBJ2-2, with TRBD1 matching over 7 bases. This CDR3 is built from 15 residues. Germline values: CDR1 KGHDR, CDR2 SFDVKD. Here the CDR3 DNA reads TGTGCCACCTGTGATTGGGACAGCTACACCGGGGAGCTGTTTTTT. Translation gives CATCDWDSYTGELFF.

This clonotype appeared many times. The chain has TRBV28 and TRBJ2-4; D gene ambiguous. Germline-derived CDR1 and CDR2 are MDHEN and SYDVKM. V was trimmed by 1 base and J by 0 bases, leaving 16 bases between them. This CDR3 comprises 18 residues. CDR3 sequence reads: CASSLLSPRTKAKNIQYF. CDR3 nucleotide sequence: TGTGCCAGCAGTTTATTATCCCCTAGGACGAAAGCCAAAAACATTCAGTACTTC. The whole variable domain, remainder taken from reference TRBV28 and TRBJ2-4, is DVKVTQSSRYLVKRTGEKVFLECVQDMDHENMFWYRQDPGLGLRLIYFSYDVKMKEKGDIPEGYSVSREKKERFSLILESASTNQTSMYLCASSLLSPRTKAKNIQYFGAGTRLSVL.

With respect to this clonotype: A much larger clone differs by one base, so this may be a read error. The chain links TRBV4-3 to TRBJ1-1, with D possibly being TRBD1 (6 bases). The CDR3 runs 12 residues. CDR1 and CDR2 from the germline V gene are LGHNA and YSLEER. CDR3 nucleotides: TGCGCCGGCAGCCAAGAGGGGACAGAAGCTTTCTTT. The encoded protein is CAGSQEGTEAFF.

This clonotype appeared many times. The chain couples TRBV7-2 to TRBJ2-7; D is undetermined. In germline, CDR1 is SGHTA, CDR2 FQGNSA. The V and J ends lost 0 bases and 6 bases respectively, with 12 bases between them. The CDR3 totals 14 residues. CDR3 in amino acids: CASSLAAARVEQYF. For the CDR3, the DNA is TGTGCCAGCAGCTTAGCCGCGGCCCGGGTCGAGCAGTACTTC.

V gene TRBV7-8 combines with J gene TRBJ2-2; perhaps TRBD1 as D (5 bases). Trimming pared 5 bases from V and 1 base from J, leaving 11 bases between. This CDR3 is built from 15 residues. CDR1 SGHVS and CDR2 FQNEAQ come from the germline V gene. The CDR3 DNA reads as TGTGCCAGCAGCAAGGGGCGACAGAACACCGGGGAGCTGTTTTTT. This encodes CASSKGRQNTGELFF.

The rearrangement joins TRBV9 to TRBJ2-7; D may be TRBD2 (5 bases). Germline CDR1 and CDR2: SGDLS and YYNGEE. The V and J ends lost 3 bases and 5 bases respectively, with 18 bases between them. The CDR3 has 15 residues. The CDR3 reads CASSAEMAGENEQYF. The CDR3 nucleotides read TGTGCCAGCAGCGCAGAAATGGCCGGGGAAAACGAGCAGTACTTC. Full variable domain (outside the CDR3, taken from reference TRBV9 and TRBJ2-7): DSGVTQTPKHLITATGQRVTLRCSPRSGDLSVYWYQQSLDQGLQFLIQYYNGEERAKGNILERFSAQQFPDLHSELNLSSLELGDSALYFCASSAEMAGENEQYFGPGTRLTVT.

This clonotype occurred a few times. The rearrangement joins TRBV4-3 to TRBJ1-1, with TRBD1 as a possible D gene (6 bases). V was cut by 1 base and J by 3 bases, with 9 bases left in between. The CDR3 runs to 14 residues. Germline V gene data show CDR1 as LGHNA and CDR2 as YSLEER. Written as DNA, the CDR3 is TGCGCCAGCAGCCAAGGGACAGTGGACACTGAAGCTTTCTTT. This codes for CASSQGTVDTEAFF.

This clonotype was observed a handful of times. CDR3 nucleotide sequence: TGTGCCACCAGTGAACAGGAGAGGCGGTTCTTC. This gives the protein CATSEQERRFF. The chain employs TRBV24-1 and TRBJ2-1, with D possibly TRBD1 on 5 matching bases. Germline CDR1 is KGHDR and CDR2 is SFDVKD. V shed 4 bases and J shed 15 bases, with 12 bases lying between them. The CDR3 loop spans 11 amino acids.

Concerning this clonotype: The junction departs from the called germline gene at one end, perhaps through a read error. The chain recombines TRBV28 with TRBJ1-5; unclear D gene. The CDR3 covers 16 residues. Germline loops: CDR1 MDHEN, CDR2 SYDVKM. The CDR3 nucleotides are TGTACCAGCAGTTTATTGGGCCTGAGGGGCAATCAGCCCCAGCATTTT. Protein product: CTSSLLGLRGNQPQHF.

There are a few counts of this clonotype. V is TRBV29-1 and J is TRBJ2-3, with D perhaps TRBD2 (6 bases). The CDR3 sequence is 13 residues long. V lost 4 bases to trimming and J lost 5 bases, with 13 bases between them. Per germline, CDR1 SQVTM and CDR2 ANQGSEA. This CDR3 reads CSVGPGREDTQYF. The CDR3 bases are TGCAGCGTTGGACCCGGGCGGGAAGATACGCAGTATTTT.

Worth noting for this clonotype: A much larger clone differs from this one at a single base, so this may be a read error. V gene TRBV7-2 combines with J gene TRBJ2-7; tentative D call: TRBD2 (5 bases). This CDR3 is built from 14 residues. Germline assignment: CDR1 SGHTA and CDR2 FQGNSA. CDR3 bases: TGTGCCAGCAGCTCCGACGGGATGGTCTACGAGCAGAACTTC. This sequence encodes CASSSDGMVYEQNF. The full variable domain, rest sourced from reference TRBV7-2 and TRBJ2-7, is GAGVSQSPSNKVTEKGKDVELRCDPISGHTALYWYRQSLGQGLEFLIYFQGNSAPDKSGLPSDRFSAERTGGSVSTLTIQRTQQEDSAVYLCASSSDGMVYEQNFGPGTRLTVT.

This sequence joins TRBV7-8 and TRBJ2-7; possible D gene TRBD1, 6 bases. The CDR3 is made up of 15 amino acids. V lost 5 bases, J lost 2 bases, and 16 bases lay in between. The V gene's germline CDR1 is SGHVS and CDR2 FQNEAQ. CDR3 in DNA: TGTGCCAGCAGCCACAGGGCAGCGCGAACCTACGAGCAGTACTTC. Residues: CASSHRAARTYEQYF.

The chain combines TRBV12-3 or TRBV12-4 with TRBJ2-2; tentative D call: TRBD2 (5 bases). Trimming cost V 5 bases and J 4 bases, with 11 bases left between them. This CDR3 has 14 amino acids. The CDR3 region has the DNA TGTGCCAGCAGTAGCGGCACCCTCACCGGGGAGCTGTTTTTT. It encodes CASSSGTLTGELFF.

Concerning this clonotype: The conserved closing phenylalanine or tryptophan is absent in this CDR3, likely reflecting a read error. The rearrangement links TRBV5-1 to TRBJ2-7; 9 bases match TRBD1. This CDR3 spans 13 amino acids. Trimming cost V 5 bases and J 3 bases; bases outside gene matches: 3. Germline assignment: CDR1 SGHRS and CDR2 YFSETQ. The CDR3 here is CASRMDRGYEQYI. The CDR3 nucleotides read TGCGCCAGCAGAATGGACAGGGGCTACGAGCAGTACATC.

This clonotype was detected many times. The chain is built from TRBV28 and TRBJ2-7; tentatively, D is TRBD1 (6 bases). This CDR3 contains 14 residues. The germline CDR1 and CDR2 sequences are MDHEN and SYDVKM. The V gene lost 4 bases and the J gene lost 6 bases, with 16 bases spanning the gap. CDR3 DNA sequence: TGTGCCAGCAGTTCCCGGGACACCTCCGCCGAGCAGTACTTC. It encodes CASSSRDTSAEQYF.

Notes on this clonotype: One base away lies a much larger clone, so this may be a sequencing read error. The chain is built from TRBV29-1 and TRBJ2-7; 11 positions match TRBD2. V shed 1 base and J 2 bases; nucleotides not matched to a gene: 7. Germline CDR1 reads SQVTM; CDR2 reads ANQGSEA. The CDR3 is 16 residues long. Here the CDR3 DNA reads TGCAGCGTTGAAGGACTAGCGGGAACAAAAACCTACGAGCAGTACTTC. Protein product: CSVEGLAGTKTYEQYF.

In this sample, this clonotype turned up a few times. The chain links TRBV2 to TRBJ2-7; D is perhaps TRBD1 or TRBD2 (5 bases each). With 5 bases removed from V and 5 bases from J, the gap between germline ends came to 19 bases. The CDR3 runs 15 residues. From germline, CDR1 is SNHLY and CDR2 FYNNEI. CDR3 protein: CASSRLAGGDHEQYF. Written as DNA, the CDR3 is TGTGCCAGCAGTCGTCTTGCTGGGGGAGACCACGAGCAGTACTTC.

This clonotype has only a few counts. The genes are TRBV2 and TRBJ2-4; a weak D match, TRBD1 (5 bases). Germline CDR1 reads SNHLY; CDR2 reads FYNNEI. Trimming took 7 bases from V and 8 from J, leaving 12 bases between them. The CDR3 runs 12 residues. In nucleotides, the CDR3 is TGTGCCAGCATGACGAGCAGGGACATTCAGTACTTC. Its protein is CASMTSRDIQYF.

This clonotype was detected a few times. The rearrangement joins TRBV12-3 or TRBV12-4 to TRBJ2-3, with TRBD1 identical over 8 bases. This CDR3 region has 16 residues. Unmatched junction bases numbered 10, after V lost 6 bases and J lost 2 bases. The CDR3 here is CASRAGTGGYTDTQYF. Written as DNA, the CDR3 is TGTGCCAGCAGGGCCGGAACAGGGGGTTACACAGATACGCAGTATTTT.

In its sample, this clonotype was seen a few times. The rearrangement links TRBV12-3 or TRBV12-4 to TRBJ2-3; the D gene is possibly TRBD2 (5 bases). V lost 8 bases and J lost 6, with 12 bases in between. This CDR3 comprises 12 residues. CDR3 coding DNA: TGTGCCAGCGGAACCGGGGAGGATACGCAGTATTTT. It yields the protein CASGTGEDTQYF.

The sample holds many counts of this clonotype. The genes are TRBV4-1 and TRBJ2-2; TRBD2 aligns across 7 bases. CDR3 length equals 16 residues. The V gene end was trimmed by 4 bases and the J gene end by 7 bases; junction bases not matched to a gene: 12. CDR1 is MGHRA and CDR2 is YSYEKL in the germline V gene. CDR3 region: CASSRDASSGYGELFF. The CDR3 DNA reads TGCGCCAGCAGCCGCGATGCGTCTAGCGGATACGGGGAGCTGTTTTTT.

To note about this clonotype: The CDR3 does not close with the conserved phenylalanine or tryptophan, likely indicating a read error. The chain links TRBV6-2 or TRBV6-3 to TRBJ2-3; 8 bases are a match to TRBD2. Losses at the gene ends were 5 bases for V and 8 bases for J; bases not matched to a gene: 9. Germline V gene sequence: CDR1 MNHEY, CDR2 SVGEGT. CDR3 length: 14 amino acids. CDR3 sequence (DNA): TGTGCCAGCAGTAACGGGACTAGGCCAGTTACGCAGTATTCT. It codes for CASSNGTRPVTQYS.

To note about this clonotype: A single base separates this from a much larger clone, so it may be a read error. The chain couples TRBV28 to TRBJ2-7; D may be TRBD1 (5 bases). CDR3 length equals 14 residues. Germline lookup yields CDR1 MDHEN and CDR2 SYDVKM. The CDR3 loop reads CASSLRGLQYVQYF. The CDR3 nucleotides are TGTGCCAGCAGTTTAAGGGGTCTTCAGTACGTGCAGTACTTC.

This clonotype was recorded many times. CDR3 amino acids: CASTRTPGMFETQYF. The CDR3 DNA sequence: TGTGCCAGCACCCGCACCCCAGGGATGTTCGAGACCCAGTACTTC. The chain is built from TRBV28 and TRBJ2-5; a possible D gene is TRBD1 (5 bases). V was clipped by 7 bases and J by 5 bases, with 20 bases between them. From germline, CDR1 is MDHEN and CDR2 SYDVKM. The CDR3 loop spans 15 amino acids. Full variable domain (outside the CDR3, taken from reference TRBV28 and TRBJ2-5): DVKVTQSSRYLVKRTGEKVFLECVQDMDHENMFWYRQDPGLGLRLIYFSYDVKMKEKGDIPEGYSVSREKKERFSLILESASTNQTSMYLCASTRTPGMFETQYFGPGTRLLVL.

This sequence joins TRBV25-1 and TRBJ1-4; tentative D call: TRBD1 (6 bases). V lost 3 bases and J 8 bases, leaving 13 bases between the germline ends. The CDR3 runs to 14 residues. Germline CDR1 reads MGHDK; CDR2 reads SYGVNS. DNA of the CDR3: TGTGCCAGCAGTGATTTTGGGGGCGGCGAAAAACTGTTTTTT. Translation gives CASSDFGGGEKLFF.

The chain uses TRBV11-2 and TRBJ2-7; unclear D gene. Germline CDR1 and CDR2: SGHAT and FQNNGV. V was clipped by 5 bases and J by 3 bases, with 17 bases between them. There are 15 residues in the CDR3. The CDR3, as DNA: TGTGCCAGCAGCGGCTCGCCTTTTAGGGACTACGAGCAGTACTTC. Its translation: CASSGSPFRDYEQYF.